These T cell receptor beta chains were read from a single sample in a study of radiotherapy plus CTLA-4 blockade in lung cancer. This table comes from immunoSEQ multiplex PCR, and its TCRdb copy is limited to in-frame clones, with some not included. The profile covers about 49,000 clones, with around 69% appearing a single time and around 10% taken by the ten largest. Here the sequenced sample was peripheral blood, taken from a patient treated with radiotherapy plus ipilimumab. The receptors come from a human donor with non-small cell lung cancer who had stable disease on radiotherapy plus ipilimumab. Both conserved end residues are part of each CDR3. Fields, in order: CDR3 protein, CDR3 DNA, V gene, J gene, D gene, clone size. The D gene is left open where the match is weak. Clone size is stated in some rows and not others, as once, few, many or a class when expanded.

CDR3aa: CASSAGTGIYGYTF
CDR3nt: TGTGCCAGCAGCGCCGGGACAGGGATCTATGGCTACACCTTC
v_gene: TRBV6-1
j_gene: TRBJ1-2
d_gene: TRBD1
abundance: -

CDR3aa: CASSVGVVNTGELFF
CDR3nt: TGTGCCAGCAGCGTAGGGGTCGTGAACACCGGGGAGCTGTTTTTT
v_gene: TRBV9
j_gene: TRBJ2-2
d_gene: -
abundance: -

CDR3aa: CASSFDRGHLATNEKLFF
CDR3nt: TGTGCCAGCAGCTTCGACAGGGGGCACCTTGCAACTAATGAAAAACTGTTTTTT
v_gene: TRBV7-8
j_gene: TRBJ1-4
d_gene: TRBD1
abundance: -

CDR3aa: CASQTGVSYNEQFF
CDR3nt: TGTGCCAGCCAGACAGGCGTATCCTACAATGAGCAGTTCTTC
v_gene: TRBV19
j_gene: TRBJ2-1
d_gene: -
abundance: -

CDR3aa: CASSVSARQGHGGLFF
CDR3nt: TGTGCCAGCAGTGTTTCGGCGAGACAGGGGCACGGGGGACTGTTTTTT
v_gene: TRBV2
j_gene: TRBJ1-4
d_gene: TRBD1
abundance: -

CDR3aa: CASSETTTSTDTQYF
CDR3nt: TGTGCCAGCAGTGAGACGACAACTAGCACAGATACGCAGTATTTT
v_gene: TRBV6-4
j_gene: TRBJ2-3
d_gene: -
abundance: -

CDR3aa: CASSVAGTDNSPLHF
CDR3nt: TGTGCCAGCAGCGTAGCGGGGACAGATAATTCACCCCTCCACTTT
v_gene: TRBV9
j_gene: TRBJ1-6
d_gene: TRBD1
abundance: once

CDR3aa: CASSQLRRDRAFPEAFF
CDR3nt: TGCGCCAGCAGTCAACTCCGTCGGGACAGGGCTTTCCCTGAAGCTTTCTTT
v_gene: TRBV23-1
j_gene: TRBJ1-1
d_gene: TRBD1
abundance: -

CDR3aa: CASSLENKETQYF
CDR3nt: TGCGCCAGCAGCTTGGAGAACAAAGAGACCCAGTACTTC
v_gene: TRBV5-1
j_gene: TRBJ2-5
d_gene: -
abundance: -

CDR3aa: CASSQDIRTGNTEAFF
CDR3nt: TGTGCCAGCAGCCAAGATATTCGGACAGGGAACACTGAAGCTTTCTTT
v_gene: TRBV14
j_gene: TRBJ1-1
d_gene: TRBD1
abundance: -

CDR3aa: CASSPKTGGVGGYTF
CDR3nt: TGTGCCAGCTCACCAAAGACAGGGGGCGTAGGAGGCTACACCTTC
v_gene: TRBV18
j_gene: TRBJ1-2
d_gene: TRBD1
abundance: -

CDR3aa: CASRKTGGYTEAFF
CDR3nt: TGTGCCAGCAGAAAGACAGGGGGCTACACTGAAGCTTTCTTT
v_gene: TRBV28
j_gene: TRBJ1-1
d_gene: TRBD1
abundance: few

CDR3aa: CASGQGRSLEQYF
CDR3nt: TGCGCCAGCGGACAGGGAAGGTCCCTCGAGCAGTACTTC
v_gene: TRBV5-1
j_gene: TRBJ2-7
d_gene: TRBD1
abundance: -

CDR3aa: CASSERGRTGTASNQPQHF
CDR3nt: TGTGCCAGCAGTGAAAGAGGAAGAACTGGGACAGCTAGCAATCAGCCCCAGCATTTT
v_gene: TRBV6-1
j_gene: TRBJ1-5
d_gene: TRBD1
abundance: -

CDR3aa: CASSLDRAVTEAFF
CDR3nt: TGTGCCAGCAGCTTAGACAGGGCCGTGACTGAAGCTTTCTTT
v_gene: TRBV11-2
j_gene: TRBJ1-1
d_gene: -
abundance: -

CDR3aa: CASSLGTVNYGYTF
CDR3nt: TGTGCCAGCAGTTTAGGGACAGTTAACTATGGCTACACCTTC
v_gene: TRBV28
j_gene: TRBJ1-2
d_gene: TRBD1
abundance: -

CDR3aa: CASSQGQGANTEAFF
CDR3nt: TGCGCCAGCAGCCAAGGACAGGGCGCGAACACTGAAGCTTTCTTT
v_gene: TRBV4-1
j_gene: TRBJ1-1
d_gene: TRBD1
abundance: -

CDR3aa: CASSLFGNEQFF
CDR3nt: TGTGCCAGCAGCTTATTTGGGAATGAGCAGTTCTTC
v_gene: TRBV7-8
j_gene: TRBJ2-1
d_gene: -
abundance: few

CDR3aa: CASSPVLSGQGAPRGYTF
CDR3nt: TGTGCCAGCTCACCGGTTCTTTCGGGACAGGGGGCGCCTCGAGGCTACACCTTC
v_gene: TRBV18
j_gene: TRBJ1-2
d_gene: TRBD1
abundance: -

CDR3aa: CASRPDSLRGYTF
CDR3nt: TGTGCCAGCAGACCGGACAGTCTGCGGGGCTACACCTTC
v_gene: TRBV6-6
j_gene: TRBJ1-2
d_gene: -
abundance: -

CDR3aa: CASSVATDGAGGQYF
CDR3nt: TGTGCCAGCAGCGTAGCTACAGATGGGGCCGGGGGGCAGTACTTC
v_gene: TRBV9
j_gene: TRBJ2-7
d_gene: -
abundance: -

CDR3aa: CASSYAGIDTEAFF
CDR3nt: TGTGCCAGCAGTTACGCAGGTATTGACACTGAAGCTTTCTTT
v_gene: TRBV6-5
j_gene: TRBJ1-1
d_gene: -
abundance: -

CDR3aa: CASSPTTGLAGGSSYNEQFF
CDR3nt: TGTGCCAGCAGCCCTACTACCGGACTAGCGGGGGGCAGCTCCTACAATGAGCAGTTCTTC
v_gene: TRBV9
j_gene: TRBJ2-1
d_gene: TRBD2
abundance: -

CDR3aa: CASSVGIRGLTDTQYF
CDR3nt: TGTGCCAGCAGCGTAGGTATCCGGGGCCTCACAGATACGCAGTATTTT
v_gene: TRBV9
j_gene: TRBJ2-3
d_gene: -
abundance: -

CDR3aa: CASGVGGDNSPLHF
CDR3nt: TGTGCCAGCGGGGTGGGGGGCGATAATTCACCCCTCCACTTT
v_gene: TRBV28
j_gene: TRBJ1-6
d_gene: -
abundance: few

CDR3aa: CASSSGQGWQPQHF
CDR3nt: TGTGCCAGCAGTTCCGGACAGGGTTGGCAGCCCCAGCATTTT
v_gene: TRBV6-6
j_gene: TRBJ1-5
d_gene: TRBD1
abundance: few

CDR3aa: CASSLSRGLDTQYF
CDR3nt: TGTGCCAGCAGCTTATCCCGGGGTTTGGATACGCAGTATTTT
v_gene: TRBV7-2
j_gene: TRBJ2-3
d_gene: -
abundance: -

CDR3aa: CASSGYRGGYTF
CDR3nt: TGTGCCAGCAGCGGATACAGGGGTGGCTACACCTTC
v_gene: TRBV9
j_gene: TRBJ1-2
d_gene: TRBD1
abundance: -

CDR3aa: CATSREYLDNSPLHF
CDR3nt: TGTGCCACCAGCAGAGAATACTTAGATAATTCACCCCTCCACTTT
v_gene: TRBV15
j_gene: TRBJ1-6
d_gene: -
abundance: once

CDR3aa: CASSYTSGGPEQFF
CDR3nt: TGTGCCAGCAGTTATACTAGCGGGGGCCCTGAGCAGTTCTTC
v_gene: TRBV6-5
j_gene: TRBJ2-1
d_gene: TRBD2
abundance: -

CDR3aa: CASSTPSGRFEKLFF
CDR3nt: TGTGCCAGCAGCACTCCGAGTGGGCGGTTTGAAAAACTGTTTTTT
v_gene: TRBV7-9
j_gene: TRBJ1-4
d_gene: -
abundance: -

CDR3aa: CASSFRGQDYGYTF
CDR3nt: TGTGCCAGCAGCTTTAGGGGACAGGACTATGGCTACACCTTC
v_gene: TRBV7-8
j_gene: TRBJ1-2
d_gene: TRBD1
abundance: few

CDR3aa: CASSHFVGQGALNTEAFF
CDR3nt: TGTGCCAGTAGTCATTTTGTCGGACAGGGGGCCTTGAACACTGAAGCTTTCTTT
v_gene: TRBV19
j_gene: TRBJ1-1
d_gene: TRBD1
abundance: -

CDR3aa: CASSTPFFRDRKSHTF
CDR3nt: TGTGCCAGCAGCACTCCATTCTTCCGGGACCGTAAGAGTCACACCTTC
v_gene: TRBV7-9
j_gene: TRBJ1-2
d_gene: -
abundance: -

CDR3aa: CASTQGDSTGYTF
CDR3nt: TGTGCCAGCACGCAAGGGGACAGCACTGGCTACACCTTC
v_gene: TRBV28
j_gene: TRBJ1-2
d_gene: TRBD1
abundance: -

CDR3aa: CASSLVVSGGPKEQYF
CDR3nt: TGTGCCAGCAGCTTAGTAGTATCCGGGGGGCCGAAAGAGCAGTACTTC
v_gene: TRBV7-8
j_gene: TRBJ2-7
d_gene: -
abundance: -

CDR3aa: CASTWTSGGPTQETQYF
CDR3nt: TGTGCCAGCACTTGGACTAGCGGGGGCCCTACACAAGAGACCCAGTACTTC
v_gene: TRBV2
j_gene: TRBJ2-5
d_gene: TRBD2
abundance: -

CDR3aa: CASSPTDRGGNTIYF
CDR3nt: TGTGCCAGCTCACCGACCGACAGGGGTGGAAACACCATATATTTT
v_gene: TRBV18
j_gene: TRBJ1-3
d_gene: TRBD1
abundance: -

CDR3aa: CASSLKAGVETQYF
CDR3nt: TGTGCCAGCAGCTTAAAGGCAGGGGTCGAGACCCAGTACTTC
v_gene: TRBV13
j_gene: TRBJ2-5
d_gene: -
abundance: -

CDR3aa: CASSVASGTGGTNEKLFF
CDR3nt: TGTGCCAGCAGCGTAGCGTCGGGGACAGGGGGAACTAATGAAAAACTGTTTTTT
v_gene: TRBV9
j_gene: TRBJ1-4
d_gene: TRBD1
abundance: few

CDR3aa: CASSLRTEPNSPLHF
CDR3nt: TGTGCCAGCAGCTTACGGACAGAACCCAATTCACCCCTCCACTTT
v_gene: TRBV11-2
j_gene: TRBJ1-6
d_gene: -
abundance: -

CDR3aa: CASSQSGGAHYGYTF
CDR3nt: TGCGCCAGCAGTCAATCAGGGGGCGCACACTATGGCTACACCTTC
v_gene: TRBV23-1
j_gene: TRBJ1-2
d_gene: TRBD1
abundance: -

CDR3aa: CASSFPGTVSYGYTF
CDR3nt: TGTGCCAGCAGCTTTCCCGGGACAGTTAGCTATGGCTACACCTTC
v_gene: TRBV7-2
j_gene: TRBJ1-2
d_gene: TRBD1
abundance: -

CDR3aa: CASSQIHREEQYF
CDR3nt: TGCGCCAGCAGCCAGATTCACAGGGAGGAGCAGTACTTC
v_gene: TRBV4-1
j_gene: TRBJ2-7
d_gene: -
abundance: -

CDR3aa: CASSFSGGPYNEQFF
CDR3nt: TGTGCCAGCAGCTTTAGCGGGGGGCCTTACAATGAGCAGTTCTTC
v_gene: TRBV5-6
j_gene: TRBJ2-1
d_gene: TRBD2
abundance: -

CDR3aa: CASSLSHRGTEAFF
CDR3nt: TGTGCCAGCAGCTTATCTCACAGGGGCACTGAAGCTTTCTTT
v_gene: TRBV11-2
j_gene: TRBJ1-1
d_gene: TRBD1
abundance: -

CDR3aa: CATSRTGNAGNTIYF
CDR3nt: TGTGCCACCAGCAGAACAGGGAATGCTGGAAACACCATATATTTT
v_gene: TRBV15
j_gene: TRBJ1-3
d_gene: -
abundance: few

CDR3aa: CASSYFGTTYEQYF
CDR3nt: TGTGCCAGCAGTTACTTTGGCACTACCTACGAGCAGTACTTC
v_gene: TRBV6-5
j_gene: TRBJ2-7
d_gene: -
abundance: few

CDR3aa: CASRTGAAANEKLFF
CDR3nt: TGTGCCAGCAGGACAGGGGCGGCGGCTAATGAAAAACTGTTTTTT
v_gene: TRBV5-8
j_gene: TRBJ1-4
d_gene: TRBD1
abundance: few

CDR3aa: CASSYSQGGNQPQHF
CDR3nt: TGTGCCAGCAGTTACTCACAGGGAGGAAACCAGCCCCAGCATTTT
v_gene: TRBV6-5
j_gene: TRBJ1-5
d_gene: -
abundance: -

CDR3aa: CASSSDRGRSPLHF
CDR3nt: TGTGCCAGCAGTAGCGACAGGGGGCGTTCACCCCTCCACTTT
v_gene: TRBV27
j_gene: TRBJ1-6
d_gene: TRBD1
abundance: -

CDR3aa: CASSAPGTGPRGYTF
CDR3nt: TGTGCCAGCAGTGCCCCAGGAACTGGGCCGAGAGGCTACACCTTC
v_gene: TRBV25-1
j_gene: TRBJ1-2
d_gene: -
abundance: -

CDR3aa: CASRPGTANYGYTF
CDR3nt: TGTGCCAGCAGACCCGGGACAGCTAACTATGGCTACACCTTC
v_gene: TRBV28
j_gene: TRBJ1-2
d_gene: TRBD1
abundance: once

CDR3aa: CASRNPKTALTEAFF
CDR3nt: TGTGCCAGCAGAAACCCTAAGACAGCGCTCACTGAAGCTTTCTTT
v_gene: TRBV6-6
j_gene: TRBJ1-1
d_gene: -
abundance: -

CDR3aa: CASSLVGVTGELFF
CDR3nt: TGTGCCAGCAGCTTAGTTGGGGTCACCGGGGAGCTGTTTTTT
v_gene: TRBV11-3
j_gene: TRBJ2-2
d_gene: -
abundance: -